This T cell receptor (beta chain) derives from a study of PD-L1 blockade in urothelial cancer. CDR1 is MGHRA and CDR2 is YSYEKL in the germline V gene. CDR3 length: 16 residues. Trimming took 4 bases from V and 2 from J; bases not matched to a gene: 8. Documented time point: pretreatment peripheral blood. Sequenced by immunoSEQ multiplex PCR; TCRdb stores in-frame clones only, minus some. Of roughly 54,000 clones in the sample, roughly 85% were seen once. The sequence came from a woman aged 55-75 years with urothelial cancer. The genes are TRBV4-1 and TRBJ1-5, with TRBD1 matching over 7 bases. Sequenced here: PBMCs, sampled around atezolizumab (anti-PD-L1) treatment. The CDR3: CASSPDGTEGNQPQHF. In DNA, the CDR3 is TGCGCCAGCAGCCCTGACGGGACAGAAGGCAATCAGCCCCAGCATTTT.